This entry is about one T cell receptor beta chain. The sample originates from a study of T cell changes during pregnancy in multiple sclerosis. TCRdb keeps only in-frame clones here, not all; method: immunoSEQ multiplex PCR. The sample has about 31,000 clones; 89% are singletons. CDR1 is MDHEN, CDR2 SYDVKM, per germline. The CDR3 loop spans 16 amino acids. V shed 7 bases and J 0 bases; nucleotides not matched to a gene: 9. Sequenced material: CD8+ T cells from peripheral blood mononuclear cells, taken in the second trimester of pregnancy. This clonotype was sampled from a female donor with multiple sclerosis, enrolled in a pregnancy study. This chain joins TRBV28 and TRBJ1-5; 7 positions agree with TRBD1. In nucleotides, the CDR3 is TGTGCCAGCAAGGAGGGGGCTAAAAATAGCAATCAGCCCCAGCATTTT. It specifies CASKEGAKNSNQPQHF.